One sample yielded the 23 T cell receptor beta chains listed below, sequenced in a study of OX40 agonist ivuxolimab in advanced cancers. Here immunoSEQ multiplex PCR was the method, and the copy in TCRdb shows in-frame clones only, minus some. The table lists about 28,000 clones, roughly 87% of them singletons, with roughly 15% in the top ten. Material: CD4+ or CD8+ T cells sorted from blood, obtained in a trial of the OX40 agonist ivuxolimab. All receptors come from an adult with an advanced solid tumor such as melanoma, head and neck, liver or kidney cancer.

This chain connects TRBV28 to TRBJ2-5; the match to TRBD1 covers 7 bases. The V gene's germline CDR1 is MDHEN and CDR2 SYDVKM. CDR3 size: 15 residues. Trimming removed 6 bases from V and 2 bases from J; junction bases left unmatched: 9. In DNA, the CDR3 is TGTGCCAGCAGCAGGGACAGAGATAATCAAGAGACCCAGTACTTC. It yields the protein CASSRDRDNQETQYF.

This chain connects TRBV27 to TRBJ2-1, with TRBD2 identical over 12 bases. This CDR3 comprises 18 residues. Germline lookup yields CDR1 MNHEY and CDR2 SMNVEV (reference sequence). V lost 2 bases and J lost 2; bases outside the gene matches: 7. This CDR3 is CASSLEGLAGPPYNEQFF. CDR3 DNA: TGTGCCAGCAGTTTAGAGGGACTAGCGGGCCCCCCCTACAATGAGCAGTTCTTC.

The chain employs TRBV28 and TRBJ2-2; D is ambiguous. Germline V gene lookup returns CDR1 MDHEN and CDR2 SYDVKM. V lost 4 bases and J lost 10, with 7 bases in between. CDR3 length equals 11 residues. The CDR3 nucleotides read TGTGCCAGCAGTTCCTGGAAGGAGCTGTTTTTT. Translation gives CASSSWKELFF.

This chain uses TRBV11-2 with TRBJ2-2, with 8 bases identical to TRBD1. J gave up 5 bases and V 0 bases, and 8 bases lay outside the gene matches. CDR1 SGHAT and CDR2 FQNNGV come from the germline V gene. CDR3 size: 17 residues. The CDR3 DNA reads TGTGCCAGCAGCTTAGACCTGGACAGGGTATGGACCGGGGAGCTGTTTTTT. Amino acids: CASSLDLDRVWTGELFF. The entire variable domain, with the rest obtained from reference TRBV11-2 and TRBJ2-2, is as follows: EAGVAQSPRYKIIEKRQSVAFWCNPISGHATLYWYQQILGQGPKLLIQFQNNGVVDDSQLPKDRFSAERLKGVDSTLKIQPAKLEDSAVYLCASSLDLDRVWTGELFFGEGSRLTVL.

V is TRBV30 and J is TRBJ2-5; 7 bases fit TRBD2. V was clipped by 4 bases and J by 1 base; unmatched bases: 3. This CDR3 contains 13 residues. CDR1 and CDR2 from the germline V gene are GTSNPN and SVGIG (reference sequence). The chain's CDR3 is CAWNGGGQETQYF. CDR3 DNA sequence: TGTGCCTGGAACGGCGGGGGCCAAGAGACCCAGTACTTC.

The chain combines TRBV19 with TRBJ2-7; TRBD1 or TRBD2 may be the D gene (5 bases each). Germline V gene lookup returns CDR1 LNHDA and CDR2 SQIVND (reference sequence). The CDR3 is made up of 12 amino acids. The V end was cut by 6 bases, the J end by 2 bases, with 8 bases between. The CDR3 loop is CASSGTPYEQYF. For the CDR3, the DNA is TGTGCCAGTAGCGGGACCCCCTACGAGCAGTACTTC. The full variable domain, rest sourced from reference TRBV19 and TRBJ2-7, is DGGITQSPKYLFRKEGQNVTLSCEQNLNHDAMYWYRQDPGQGLRLIYYSQIVNDFQKGDIAEGYSVSREKKESFPLTVTSAQKNPTAFYLCASSGTPYEQYFGPGTRLTVT.

This clone was counted once. The chain carries TRBV6-6 and TRBJ2-1; unclear D gene. Trimming stripped 5 bases from V and 9 bases from J, with 14 bases between. The CDR3 has 13 amino acids. Germline loops: CDR1 MNHNY, CDR2 SVGAGI (reference sequence). The CDR3 DNA reads as TGTGCCAGCAGTAGTCCCATAGACGGTGAGCAGTTCTTC. This encodes CASSSPIDGEQFF.

This clone showed up just once. V gene TRBV9 combines with J gene TRBJ2-1, with D unresolved. Deletions cut 0 bases from V and 0 bases from J, with 10 bases between. From germline, CDR1 is SGDLS and CDR2 YYNGEE. The CDR3 covers 16 residues. The CDR3 nucleotides read TGTGCCAGCAGCGTAGCTGACTCCAGCTCCTACAATGAGCAGTTCTTC. Its protein is CASSVADSSSYNEQFF.

J is TRBJ1-1 and V is TRBV4-1, with D possibly TRBD1 on 5 matching bases. From germline, CDR1 is MGHRA and CDR2 YSYEKL. The V and J ends lost 3 bases and 3 bases respectively, with 8 bases between them. The CDR3 covers 13 residues. The CDR3 spells CASSQRGYTEAFF. Written as DNA, the CDR3 is TGCGCCAGCAGCCAGCGGGGCTACACTGAAGCTTTCTTT.

The chain combines TRBV19 with TRBJ2-5; perhaps TRBD2 as D (5 bases). CDR3 size: 12 residues. V was trimmed by 3 bases and J by 3 bases, leaving 5 bases between them. Per the germline V gene, CDR1 is LNHDA and CDR2 is SQIVND (reference sequence). The chain's CDR3 is CASSIGEETQYF. For the CDR3, the DNA is TGTGCCAGTAGTATCGGGGAAGAGACCCAGTACTTC.

This clone was detected only a few times. The chain uses TRBV2 and TRBJ2-7; 10 bases fit TRBD2. The germline V gene encodes CDR1 SNHLY and CDR2 FYNNEI. V shed 3 bases, J shed 6 bases, and the junction held 5 bases outside the gene matches. The CDR3 has 14 residues. The CDR3 here is CASSEWLAGVEQYF. The CDR3 bases are TGTGCCAGCAGTGAGTGGCTAGCGGGAGTCGAGCAGTACTTC.

V is TRBV6-6 and J is TRBJ2-7; D ambiguous. V was shortened by 5 bases and J by 5 bases, with 7 bases between the two germline ends. Germline V lookup: CDR1 MNHNY, CDR2 SVGAGI (reference sequence). The CDR3 covers 11 residues. The CDR3 sequence: CASSPGNEQYF. The CDR3 region has the DNA TGTGCCAGCAGTCCCGGCAACGAGCAGTACTTC.

The sample holds one count of this clone. This chain uses TRBV27 with TRBJ1-1; D unclear. V lost 7 bases, J lost 4 bases, and 10 bases lay in between. Germline CDR1 MNHEY, CDR2 SMNVEV (reference sequence). The CDR3 sequence is 12 residues long. CDR3 nucleotides: TGTGCCAGCAAGAAGGGCGGCACTGAAGCTTTCTTT. Amino acid sequence: CASKKGGTEAFF.

The V and J genes are TRBV7-2 and TRBJ2-1; D perhaps matches TRBD2 (6 bases). The CDR3 runs 16 residues. Germline lookup yields CDR1 SGHTA and CDR2 FQGNSA. Between the trimmed V and J ends, which lost 2 bases and 3 bases, there was a span of 14 bases. Here the CDR3 DNA reads TGTGCCAGCAGCTTATTTACGGGAGAGCACTACAATGAGCAGTTCTTC. Residues: CASSLFTGEHYNEQFF. The full variable domain, completed using reference TRBV7-2 and TRBJ2-1, is GAGVSQSPSNKVTEKGKDVELRCDPISGHTALYWYRQSLGQGLEFLIYFQGNSAPDKSGLPSDRFSAERTGGSVSTLTIQRTQQEDSAVYLCASSLFTGEHYNEQFFGPGTRLTVL.

CDR3 protein: CASSLYAGSPYNEQFF. In nucleotides, the CDR3 is TGTGCCAGCAGCTTATATGCCGGGAGTCCCTACAATGAGCAGTTCTTC. The chain combines TRBV7-8 with TRBJ2-1, with a tentative D call TRBD2 (6 bases). V lost 2 bases and J 2 bases, leaving 13 bases between the germline ends. Germline values: CDR1 SGHVS, CDR2 FQNEAQ. The CDR3 has 16 residues.

The chain joins TRBV4-3 to TRBJ1-5; D call uncertain. CDR3 length: 14 residues. V shed 0 bases and J shed 4 bases, with 7 bases lying between them. The germline CDR1 and CDR2 sequences are LGHNA and YSLEER. The DNA for the CDR3 is TGCGCCAGCAGCCAAGATGATGGGAATCAGCCCCAGCATTTT. This codes for CASSQDDGNQPQHF.

V is TRBV4-1 and J is TRBJ1-2; D may be TRBD1 (5 bases). Germline V gene sequence: CDR1 MGHRA, CDR2 YSYEKL. The CDR3 totals 13 residues. V lost 5 bases and J lost 4, with 11 bases in between. The CDR3 here is CASSYGTFYGYTF. CDR3 bases: TGCGCCAGCAGCTACGGGACTTTCTATGGCTACACCTTC.

The chain has TRBV7-6 and TRBJ2-7, with D unresolved. The CDR3 is 14 amino acids. V was pared by 1 base and J by 0 bases, with 7 bases between. Germline V CDR1 and CDR2: SGHVS, FNYEAQ. CDR3 sequence: CASSLEVTSYEQYF. The CDR3 DNA reads TGTGCCAGCAGCTTAGAGGTTACCTCCTACGAGCAGTACTTC.

The chain employs TRBV7-8 and TRBJ1-1; the D is unclear. The CDR3 is made up of 15 amino acids. Germline-derived CDR1 and CDR2 are SGHVS and FQNEAQ. V lost 2 bases and J 1 base, leaving 11 bases between the germline ends. CDR3 loop: CASSLSGGPNTEAFF. DNA for the CDR3: TGTGCCAGCAGCTTATCGGGCGGACCGAACACTGAAGCTTTCTTT.

The V gene is TRBV11-2, the J gene TRBJ2-1; 14 positions match TRBD2. The CDR3 runs to 16 residues. J was trimmed by 3 bases and V by 5 bases; bases with no gene match: 3. Germline V CDR1 and CDR2: SGHAT, FQNNGV. DNA for the CDR3: TGTGCCAGCAGCCCCGGGACTAGCGGGGGCTACAATGAGCAGTTCTTC. Protein: CASSPGTSGGYNEQFF.

This clone was recorded only once. A read error may explain this, as a much larger clone is one base away. This sample includes further DNA sequences coding for the same CDR3. This chain uses TRBV5-4 with TRBJ2-7; D not resolved. The V and J ends lost 5 bases and 2 bases respectively, with 11 bases between them. CDR3 length: 13 residues. Germline lookup yields CDR1 SGHNT and CDR2 YYREEE (reference sequence). The CDR3 loop reads CASSLRSTYEQYF. The CDR3 DNA is TGTGCCAGCAGTTTGCGCAGCACCTACGAGCAGTACTTC.

This chain connects TRBV7-9 to TRBJ1-5; D call uncertain. The CDR3 is 12 amino acids. Germline V gene data show CDR1 as SEHNR and CDR2 as FQNEAQ (reference sequence). Deletions cut 5 bases from V and 7 bases from J, with 9 bases between. The CDR3 protein is CASSLGNQPQHF. The DNA for the CDR3 is TGTGCCAGCAGCCTCGGGAACCAGCCCCAGCATTTT. Together with reference TRBV7-9 and TRBJ1-5, the CDR3 gives the full variable domain: DTGVSQNPRHKITKRGQNVTFRCDPISEHNRLYWYRQTLGQGPEFLTYFQNEAQLEKSRLLSDRFSAERPKGSFSTLEIQRTEQGDSAMYLCASSLGNQPQHFGDGTRLSIL.

The J gene is TRBJ1-2, the V gene TRBV29-1, with D unclear. The CDR3 is 14 residues long. V was clipped by 5 bases and J by 0 bases, with 13 bases between them. Germline V lookup: CDR1 SQVTM, CDR2 ANQGSEA. CDR3 protein: CSVLSRTTNYGYTF. The CDR3 nucleotides read TGCAGCGTTTTATCCCGGACTACTAACTATGGCTACACCTTC.